This T cell receptor beta chain was observed in a study of beta chain features in type 1 diabetes. Every sorted population was more than 98% pure. The ends lost 5 bases at V and 1 base at J; junction bases unmatched: 4. This CDR3 is built from 14 residues. Germline CDR1 reads SGHVS; CDR2 reads FQNEAQ. For this clone: The antigen is undetermined.

General study points: VDJ junctions from type 1 diabetes patients carried fewer insertions and larger deletions. For Type 1 diabetes patients, all four CD4+ subsets carried TCRB CDR3s that were moderately but significantly shorter. It was among patients, rather than healthy donors, that naive, central memory and Treg TCRB repertoires appeared more similar.

TCRB transcripts that were expressed got sequenced, as all of the isolated RNA had been reverse transcribed. The method was immunoSEQ multiplex PCR; TCRdb's version includes in-frame clones alone and lacks a portion of them. In the table there are more than 300,000 clones, approximately 10% of which are singletons. The J gene is TRBJ2-7, the V gene TRBV7-8, with 8 bases identical to TRBD2. The source of this sequence is a man aged 30-40 years with type 1 diabetes. Material for sequencing was central memory CD4+ T cells from blood. The CDR3 DNA reads as TGTGCCAGCAGCCGAGCGGGGGAGTCCTACGAGCAGTACTTC. Encoded protein: CASSRAGESYEQYF. The variable domain in full, completed from reference TRBV7-8 and TRBJ2-7, reads GAGVSQSPRYKVAKRGQDVALRCDPISGHVSLFWYQQALGQGPEFLTYFQNEAQLDKSGLPSDRFFAERPEGSVSTLKIQRTQQEDSAVYLCASSRAGESYEQYFGPGTRLTVT.